The 30 T cell receptor beta chains listed next were all sequenced from one sample in a study of cytomegalovirus exposure and HLA in healthy donors. The primer mix had 60 Vbeta and 13 Jbeta primers. Assay used: immunoSEQ multiplex PCR; TCRdb lists only in-frame clones, some missing. This sample carries roughly 100,000 clones, under 85% of them seen once, and the ten largest clones take roughly 6.1%. Sequencing input: PBMCs. These receptors all stem from a man younger than 35 in good health and CMV-seronegative.

V is TRBV7-8 and J is TRBJ2-3; 10 bases align to TRBD2. There are 16 residues in the CDR3. V was clipped by 5 bases and J by 0 bases; unmatched bases: 5. Looked up from germline, CDR1 is SGHVS and CDR2 is FQNEAQ. CDR3 in DNA: TGTGCCAGCAGCCACGGACTAGCGGAGAGCACAGATACGCAGTATTTT. The encoded protein is CASSHGLAESTDTQYF.

The rearrangement uses TRBV6-1 and TRBJ1-4; unclear D gene. V shed 3 bases and J shed 9 bases, with 14 bases lying between them. CDR1 MNHNS and CDR2 SASEGT come from the germline V gene. The CDR3 has 14 residues. CDR3 coding DNA: TGTGCCAGCAGTGATGGTGGTATTGGGCAAAAACTGTTTTTT. The encoded protein is CASSDGGIGQKLFF.

This chain joins TRBV27 and TRBJ2-3; D remains unclear. Trimming removed 4 bases at V and 2 bases at J, with 4 bases between. The CDR3 consists of 12 residues. CDR1 is MNHEY, CDR2 SMNVEV, per germline (reference sequence). The CDR3 DNA reads as TGTGCCAGCAGTTACAACACAGATACGCAGTATTTT. As protein: CASSYNTDTQYF.

The rearrangement uses TRBV6-5 and TRBJ1-1, with 9 bases fitting TRBD1. In germline, CDR1 is MNHEY, CDR2 SVGAGI. After removal of 2 bases from V and 6 bases from J, the junction contained 7 bases not matched to a gene. The CDR3 is 15 amino acids. CDR3 in DNA: TGTGCCAGCAGTTACAATGACAGGGGGGATTCTGAAGCTTTCTTT. Protein sequence: CASSYNDRGDSEAFF.

The rearrangement links TRBV28 to TRBJ1-5, with 8 positions matching TRBD1. Trimming cost V 4 bases and J 4 bases; bases outside gene matches: 3. Germline-derived CDR1 and CDR2 are MDHEN and SYDVKM. CDR3 length: 14 amino acids. The CDR3 here is CASSSDRANQPQHF. CDR3 nucleotide sequence: TGTGCCAGCAGTTCGGACAGGGCGAATCAGCCCCAGCATTTT.

This sequence joins TRBV19 and TRBJ2-7; 9 bases fit TRBD2. The CDR3 loop spans 13 amino acids. Germline V gene lookup returns CDR1 LNHDA and CDR2 SQIVND (reference sequence). Trimming cost V 5 bases and J 6 bases; bases outside gene matches: 5. CDR3 in amino acids: CASSSGTSREQYF. The DNA of the CDR3 is TGTGCCAGTAGTTCCGGGACTAGCCGCGAGCAGTACTTC.

Regarding this clone: Germline and junction disagree at one end, which may indicate a read error. This chain links TRBV5-4 with TRBJ2-7; 10 nucleotides align to TRBD1. The CDR3 runs 12 residues. Germline loops: CDR1 SGHNT, CDR2 YYREEE (reference sequence). In DNA form, the CDR3 reads TGTGCCAGCAGCTTGGCGGGGGGACAGGGGATTTTC. The encoded protein is CASSLAGGQGIF.

This chain uses TRBV5-4 with TRBJ2-1, with D possibly being TRBD2 (5 bases). Looked up from germline, CDR1 is SGHNT and CDR2 is YYREEE (reference sequence). The ends were cut back, 0 bases at V and 6 bases at J, with 10 bases in the middle. This CDR3 is built from 14 residues. This CDR3 reads CASSLGVLVNEQFF. DNA of the CDR3: TGTGCCAGCAGCTTGGGTGTACTAGTCAATGAGCAGTTCTTC.

The chain links TRBV5-6 to TRBJ2-5, with D perhaps matching TRBD2 (6 bases). Germline CDR1 and CDR2: SGHDT and YYEEEE. Trimming removed 0 bases at V and 2 bases at J, with 11 bases between. The CDR3 is 15 residues long. The CDR3 loop is CASSLALAYQETQYF. The CDR3 nucleotides are TGTGCCAGCAGCTTGGCGCTAGCGTATCAAGAGACCCAGTACTTC. Filled out from reference TRBV5-6 and TRBJ2-5, the complete variable domain reads DAGVTQSPTHLIKTRGQQVTLRCSPKSGHDTVSWYQQALGQGPQFIFQYYEEEERQRGNFPDRFSGHQFPNYSSELNVNALLLGDSALYLCASSLALAYQETQYFGPGTRLLVL.

This chain links TRBV29-1 with TRBJ2-7; D possibly corresponds to TRBD2 (5 bases). Trimming took off 1 base at V and 4 bases at J, with 14 bases between the two ends. The CDR3 runs to 14 residues. Germline assignment: CDR1 SQVTM and CDR2 ANQGSEA. CDR3 in amino acids: CSVEGFAGNYEQYF. The CDR3 coding sequence is TGCAGCGTTGAAGGTTTTGCCGGGAATTACGAGCAGTACTTC.

This clone came up a few times. The CDR3 DNA sequence: TGTGCCAGCACCCCCGTTAGCAATCAGCCCCAGCATTTT. The encoded protein is CASTPVSNQPQHF. V and J are TRBV6-1 and TRBJ1-5; D uncertain. Germline assignment: CDR1 MNHNS and CDR2 SASEGT. This CDR3 is built from 13 residues. The germline V and J ends were trimmed by 7 bases and 0 bases, with 7 bases remaining between them.

This chain links TRBV6-4 with TRBJ2-4, with D tentatively TRBD1 (6 bases). Germline V gene sequence: CDR1 MRHNA, CDR2 SNTAGT. The CDR3 spans 15 residues. Trimming shortened V by 2 bases and J by 6 bases, and 14 bases separated the two germline ends. The CDR3 loop reads CASSDLSARGNIQYF. The CDR3, as DNA: TGTGCCAGCAGTGACCTCTCGGCCAGGGGAAACATTCAGTACTTC.

This clone was observed a few times. The chain uses TRBV10-1 and TRBJ2-7, with a tentative D call TRBD1 (5 bases). Trimming cost V 0 bases and J 5 bases, with 17 bases left between them. The CDR3 is made up of 16 amino acids. Per germline, CDR1 WNHNN and CDR2 SYGVQD (reference sequence). The CDR3 DNA follows: TGCGCCAGCAGTGAGTCGGGTCAGGGTCGTCTGAACGAGCAGTACTTC. This codes for CASSESGQGRLNEQYF.

The J gene is TRBJ1-2, the V gene TRBV29-1, with D unclear. CDR1 and CDR2 from the germline V gene are SQVTM and ANQGSEA. Trimming shortened V by 4 bases and J by 2 bases, and 11 bases separated the two germline ends. The length of the CDR3 is 13 residues. CDR3 nucleotides: TGCAGCGTTGGAGGGTATGGAAACTATGGCTACACCTTC. Its protein product is CSVGGYGNYGYTF.

The chain is built from TRBV7-2 and TRBJ2-1, with D maybe TRBD2 (5 bases). V was trimmed by 3 bases and J by 0 bases, leaving 18 bases between them. The CDR3 consists of 18 residues. Germline CDR1 is SGHTA and CDR2 is FQGNSA. Here the CDR3 reads CASSFKPADLSSYNEQFF. The CDR3 region has the DNA TGTGCCAGCAGCTTCAAGCCAGCGGACTTGAGCTCCTACAATGAGCAGTTCTTC. The full variable domain, its missing parts supplied by reference TRBV7-2 and TRBJ2-1, is GAGVSQSPSNKVTEKGKDVELRCDPISGHTALYWYRQSLGQGLEFLIYFQGNSAPDKSGLPSDRFSAERTGGSVSTLTIQRTQQEDSAVYLCASSFKPADLSSYNEQFFGPGTRLTVL.

The rearrangement uses TRBV4-3 and TRBJ1-1, with TRBD1 identical over 8 bases. CDR1 is LGHNA and CDR2 is YSLEER in the germline V gene. This CDR3 has 14 residues. V dropped 1 base and J dropped 8; count of bases not matched to a gene: 6. In DNA form, the CDR3 reads TGCGCCAGCAGCCAAGGGACAGGGTTAGGAGAAGCTTTCTTT. Protein sequence: CASSQGTGLGEAFF.

This clone was recorded only once. The chain couples TRBV7-3 to TRBJ2-3; the match to TRBD1 covers 8 bases. V shed 6 bases, J shed 1 base, and the junction held 6 bases outside the gene matches. The CDR3 is 15 amino acids. Germline CDR1 SGHTA, CDR2 FQGTGA. The CDR3 loop is CASSPSGQGTDTQYF. CDR3 coding DNA: TGTGCCAGCAGTCCTTCGGGACAGGGCACAGATACGCAGTATTTT.

The gene calls are TRBV4-2 and TRBJ2-2, with TRBD2 matching over 11 bases. Germline V gene sequence: CDR1 LGHNA, CDR2 YNFKEQ. The length of the CDR3 is 17 residues. Trimming at V came to 1 base and at J to 7 bases, leaving 8 bases not matched to a gene. The CDR3 loop reads CASSQGTSGSYGGELFF. In DNA, the CDR3 is TGTGCCAGCAGCCAAGGAACTAGCGGGAGTTACGGCGGGGAGCTGTTTTTT.

This clone appeared once. This chain joins TRBV28 and TRBJ2-7; the match to TRBD1 covers 8 bases. CDR1 and CDR2 (germline): MDHEN, SYDVKM. The CDR3 has 14 residues. V was clipped by 4 bases and J by 5 bases; unmatched bases: 7. The CDR3 region is CASSYPDRDDEQYF. CDR3 coding DNA: TGTGCCAGCAGTTATCCGGACAGGGACGACGAGCAGTACTTC. Full variable domain (missing parts from reference TRBV28 and TRBJ2-7): DVKVTQSSRYLVKRTGEKVFLECVQDMDHENMFWYRQDPGLGLRLIYFSYDVKMKEKGDIPEGYSVSREKKERFSLILESASTNQTSMYLCASSYPDRDDEQYFGPGTRLTVT.

With respect to this clone: The junction and the germline gene differ at one end; a read error may be behind it. The J gene is TRBJ2-2, the V gene TRBV6-5; 7 positions agree with TRBD1. This CDR3 has 16 residues. Per the germline V gene, CDR1 is MNHEY and CDR2 is SVGAGI. The CDR3 here is CASSYGQDLEHRGAVF. Here the CDR3 DNA reads TGTGCCAGCAGTTACGGACAGGACTTAGAACACCGGGGAGCTGTTTTT.

This clone was seen more than once but under ten times. The chain carries TRBV5-6 and TRBJ2-7; perhaps TRBD1 as D (6 bases). V lost 3 bases to trimming and J lost 6 bases, with 22 bases between them. This CDR3 is 16 amino acids long. Germline V CDR1 and CDR2: SGHDT, YYEEEE. The CDR3 here is CASSSYPRQAQGEQYF. The CDR3 DNA is TGTGCCAGCAGCTCCTACCCCCGACAGGCGCAGGGCGAGCAGTACTTC.

The CDR3 DNA follows: TGTGCCAGCAGCTGGCCTCGGGGAGCAACTAATGAAAAACTGTTTTTT. Residues: CASSWPRGATNEKLFF. This chain connects TRBV7-8 to TRBJ1-4; D is undetermined. This CDR3 is 16 amino acids long. Trimming shortened V by 4 bases and J by 0 bases, and 12 bases separated the two germline ends. CDR1 and CDR2 from the germline V gene are SGHVS and FQNEAQ.

CDR3 coding DNA: TGCGCCAGCAGCCAAGATCCGGGACAGGGTCTTCGGTCCCTCCACTTT. Protein sequence: CASSQDPGQGLRSLHF. The chain couples TRBV4-3 to TRBJ1-6; TRBD1 aligns across 9 bases. J gave up 14 bases and V 0 bases, and 11 bases lay outside the gene matches. This CDR3 has 16 residues. CDR1 is LGHNA, CDR2 YSLEER, per germline.

This clone was observed a single time. This sequence joins TRBV4-2 and TRBJ2-1, with 7 bases that match TRBD2. CDR1 is LGHNA, CDR2 YNFKEQ, per germline. CDR3 length: 14 amino acids. Trimming took 2 bases from V and 8 from J; bases not matched to a gene: 6. The CDR3 nucleotides read TGTGCCAGCAGCCAAAGGAGGGAGGGCCATGAGCAGTTCTTC. Protein: CASSQRREGHEQFF.

The chain couples TRBV6-6 to TRBJ1-1; possible D gene TRBD1, 5 bases. The V end was cut by 7 bases, the J end by 6 bases, with 9 bases between. Germline values: CDR1 MNHNY, CDR2 SVGAGI (reference sequence). The CDR3 runs 11 residues. In nucleotides, the CDR3 is TGTGCCAGCACCGACAGCGCTGAAGCTTTCTTT. Amino acid sequence: CASTDSAEAFF.

The chain has TRBV7-9 and TRBJ1-2, with D possibly TRBD1 on 5 matching bases. The CDR3 runs to 14 residues. With 5 bases removed from V and 4 bases from J, the gap between germline ends came to 14 bases. Germline V gives CDR1 SEHNR, CDR2 FQNEAQ (reference sequence). CDR3 loop: CASSHSDKRYGYTF. The CDR3 DNA reads TGTGCCAGCAGCCACTCGGACAAGCGCTATGGCTACACCTTC.

The V call is TRBV6-4, the J call TRBJ1-1, with D possibly matching TRBD1 (5 bases). Trimming took off 6 bases at V and 4 bases at J, with 12 bases between the two ends. CDR3 length: 13 amino acids. Germline CDR1 MRHNA, CDR2 SNTAGT. CDR3 loop: CASRVPGGTEAFF. CDR3 DNA: TGTGCCAGCAGGGTACCGGGGGGCACTGAAGCTTTCTTT.

The genes are TRBV5-5 and TRBJ2-7; 9 positions agree with TRBD2. CDR1 SGHKS and CDR2 YYEKEE come from the germline V gene (reference sequence). Germline trimming cut 4 bases from V and 7 bases from J; bases unmatched to any gene: 6. The CDR3 runs to 13 residues. The CDR3 reads CASSPGLAQEQYF. CDR3 in DNA: TGTGCCAGCAGCCCAGGACTAGCGCAGGAGCAGTACTTC. Variable domain in full (rest from reference TRBV5-5 and TRBJ2-7): DAGVTQSPTHLIKTRGQQVTLRCSPISGHKSVSWYQQVLGQGPQFIFQYYEKEERGRGNFPDRFSARQFPNYSSELNVNALLLGDSALYLCASSPGLAQEQYFGPGTRLTVT.

The chain uses TRBV4-3 and TRBJ2-7; no definite D call. The CDR3 has 14 residues. V was pared by 0 bases and J by 4 bases, with 10 bases between. Germline-derived CDR1 and CDR2 are LGHNA and YSLEER. The CDR3 DNA reads as TGCGCCAGCAGCCAAGATCGTCGCGGTTACGAGCAGTACTTC. It yields the protein CASSQDRRGYEQYF.

This chain links TRBV19 with TRBJ1-1; D may be TRBD1 (6 bases). V gave up 1 base and J gave up 8 bases, with 17 bases separating them. The length of the CDR3 is 15 residues. Germline CDR1 and CDR2: LNHDA and SQIVND (reference sequence). The DNA for the CDR3 is TGTGCCAGTAGTATAGGGGTGGCGAACAGGGAGGAAGCTTTCTTT. It is translated as CASSIGVANREEAFF.